The next 13 T cell receptor beta chains were all read from a single sample in a study of cytomegalovirus exposure and HLA in healthy donors. Researchers ran the PCR with 60 Vbeta and 13 Jbeta primers. Sequenced by immunoSEQ multiplex PCR; TCRdb stores in-frame clones only, minus some. The sample totals fewer than 200,000 clones; its top ten clones hold about 6%. The sample taken for sequencing was PBMCs. The origin of the receptors is a man between 25 and 39 years old in good health and CMV-seronegative.

This chain joins TRBV7-2 and TRBJ1-3; TRBD1 might be the D (5 bases). Germline lookup yields CDR1 SGHTA and CDR2 FQGNSA. This CDR3 is 15 amino acids long. V was trimmed by 1 base and J by 7 bases, leaving 14 bases between them. CDR3 residues: CASSLVGGLRNTIYF. In nucleotides, the CDR3 is TGTGCCAGCAGCTTAGTCGGGGGGTTGCGGAACACCATATATTTT.

This sequence joins TRBV5-1 and TRBJ1-5, with 7 bases aligning to TRBD1. This CDR3 is 14 amino acids long. Germline V CDR1 and CDR2: SGHRS, YFSETQ. Germline trimming cut 4 bases from V and 5 bases from J; bases unmatched to any gene: 6. CDR3 sequence: CASSVTGEDQPQHF. The CDR3, as DNA: TGCGCCAGCAGCGTAACAGGGGAAGATCAGCCCCAGCATTTT.

The V gene is TRBV5-8, the J gene TRBJ1-6, with D possibly being TRBD1 (6 bases). This CDR3 is 15 amino acids long. V was shortened by 5 bases and J by 7 bases, with 16 bases between the two germline ends. CDR1 SGHTS and CDR2 YDEGEE come from the germline V gene. The CDR3 DNA sequence: TGTGCCAGCAGGCGGGTGGGGACACGGAATTCACCCCTCCACTTT. Translated, it gives CASRRVGTRNSPLHF.

V gene TRBV7-9 combines with J gene TRBJ2-3; 11 positions match TRBD2. This CDR3 spans 17 amino acids. Germline CDR1 is SEHNR and CDR2 is FQNEAQ (reference sequence). The ends lost 2 bases at V and 6 bases at J; junction bases unmatched: 10. The chain's CDR3 is CASSLSGSGRAEDTQYF. In DNA form, the CDR3 reads TGTGCCAGCAGCTTATCCGGTAGCGGGAGGGCCGAGGATACGCAGTATTTT.

The chain carries TRBV5-1 and TRBJ2-2; D is unclear. Between the trimmed V and J ends, which lost 4 bases and 4 bases, there was a span of 14 bases. Germline CDR1 reads SGHRS; CDR2 reads YFSETQ. The CDR3 contains 15 residues. CDR3 residues: CASSHEAPRTGELFF. In DNA form, the CDR3 reads TGCGCCAGCAGCCATGAGGCGCCGCGCACCGGGGAGCTGTTTTTT.

The rearrangement uses TRBV5-1 and TRBJ1-2, with 7 nucleotides matching TRBD1. After removal of 4 bases from V and 5 bases from J, the junction contained 8 bases not matched to a gene. The CDR3 consists of 14 residues. Germline V gene data show CDR1 as SGHRS and CDR2 as YFSETQ. The CDR3, as DNA: TGCGCCAGCAGCGCCGGGACAGATACTTATGGCTACACCTTC. Translating it yields CASSAGTDTYGYTF.

The chain uses TRBV7-9 and TRBJ1-1; weak D call: TRBD1 (6 bases). The CDR3 covers 15 residues. CDR1 is SEHNR and CDR2 is FQNEAQ in the germline V gene (reference sequence). The ends were cut back, 5 bases at V and 2 bases at J, with 15 bases in the middle. The CDR3 DNA reads TGTGCCAGCAGCCAAGGGGGTGTGAGTAACACTGAAGCTTTCTTT. It codes for CASSQGGVSNTEAFF.

This chain uses TRBV7-2 with TRBJ1-2; D unresolved. Trimming shortened V by 5 bases and J by 8 bases, and 18 bases separated the two germline ends. The CDR3 is 14 residues long. Germline loops: CDR1 SGHTA, CDR2 FQGNSA. CDR3 in DNA: TGTGCCAGCAGCCTCTCCTCACTTAAAGAAGGCTACACCTTC. It encodes CASSLSSLKEGYTF.

CDR3 nucleotide sequence: TGTGCCAGCCGTGGGCAGGGTAACACCGGGGAGCTGTTTTTT. Translation gives CASRGQGNTGELFF. This sequence joins TRBV7-2 and TRBJ2-2, with D possibly matching TRBD1 (5 bases). CDR3 size: 14 residues. Germline CDR1 and CDR2: SGHTA and FQGNSA. The ends were cut back, 8 bases at V and 2 bases at J, with 12 bases in the middle.

The CDR3 loop reads CAISDGRDAGNTIYF. For the CDR3, the DNA is TGTGCCATCAGTGATGGCAGGGATGCCGGAAACACCATATATTTT. The chain has TRBV10-3 and TRBJ1-3, with D possibly matching TRBD1 (5 bases). Germline values: CDR1 ENHRY, CDR2 SYGVKD. This CDR3 contains 15 residues. V was cut by 3 bases and J by 4 bases, with 13 bases left in between.

V and J are TRBV6-4 and TRBJ2-7, with 10 bases fitting TRBD2. The J segment lost 5 bases and the V segment lost 5 bases, leaving 9 bases of the junction unmatched. CDR3 length: 15 residues. The germline gives CDR1 MRHNA, CDR2 SNTAGT. The CDR3 loop reads CASSSILAGADEQYF. DNA of the CDR3: TGTGCCAGCAGTTCGATTCTAGCGGGAGCGGACGAGCAGTACTTC.

This chain uses TRBV7-8 with TRBJ2-1, with no clear D. The CDR3 covers 11 residues. Between the trimmed V and J ends, which lost 7 bases and 8 bases, there was a span of 9 bases. CDR1 SGHVS and CDR2 FQNEAQ come from the germline V gene. CDR3 region: CASTLEDEQFF. The DNA for the CDR3 is TGTGCCAGCACGCTAGAAGATGAGCAGTTCTTC. The variable domain in full, completed from reference TRBV7-8 and TRBJ2-1, reads GAGVSQSPRYKVAKRGQDVALRCDPISGHVSLFWYQQALGQGPEFLTYFQNEAQLDKSGLPSDRFFAERPEGSVSTLKIQRTQQEDSAVYLCASTLEDEQFFGPGTRLTVL.

V gene TRBV10-3 combines with J gene TRBJ2-7; the match to TRBD2 covers 16 bases. V lost 2 bases, J lost 3 bases, and 16 bases stayed unmatched. CDR3 length: 21 residues. Germline V gene sequence: CDR1 ENHRY, CDR2 SYGVKD. The DNA for the CDR3 is TGTGCCATCAGTGAGGGTTCTGGGACTAGCGGGAGGGGGGGGGTAATCTACGAGCAGTACTTC. The encoded protein is CAISEGSGTSGRGGVIYEQYF.